These T cell receptor beta chains were read from a single sample in a study of T-cell memory formation after mild COVID-19. TCRdb processed the 5' RACE reads anew with MiXCR; each CDR3 protein has one entry. The sample carries around 370,000 distinct CDR3 sequences, roughly 21% recorded once. The sample consisted of PBMCs or a T cell subset sorted from them (not recorded which). The receptors were sampled from an adult woman who had mild COVID-19 (a few samples of this study predate the infection). Cell type and time point are not known. Each CDR3 is given with its conserved first and last residue. Each record gives: V gene, CDR3 length, J gene, clone size, D gene, CDR3 protein, CDR3 DNA. D genes are given only for firm matches. Clone size is stated in some rows and not others, as once, few, many or a class when expanded.

TRBV24-1,15,TRBJ2-3,few,.,CATSGRGGSTDTQYF,TGTGCCACCAGTGGGAGAGGGGGGAGCACAGATACGCAGTATTTT
TRBV5-1,14,TRBJ2-5,.,.,CASSLRSPGETQYF,TGCGCCAGCAGCTTGAGAAGTCCCGGAGAGACCCAGTACTTC
TRBV24-1,14,TRBJ2-2,.,.,CATDDSTNTGELFF,TGTGCCACCGACGACAGTACGAACACCGGGGAGCTGTTTTTT
TRBV5-5,13,TRBJ1-1,.,TRBD1,CASRQGGRAEAFF,TGTGCCAGTAGACAGGGGGGAAGAGCTGAAGCTTTCTTT
TRBV15,13,TRBJ2-5,.,TRBD1,CATSGTGVSAQYF,TGTGCCACCTCCGGGACAGGGGTCTCGGCCCAGTACTTC
TRBV14,17,TRBJ2-5,few,TRBD1,CASSPHTPATGKGTQYF,TGTGCCAGCAGCCCTCATACCCCGGCGACAGGGAAGGGGACCCAGTACTTC
TRBV10-3,15,TRBJ2-3,few,.,CAISDWGKKGDTQYF,TGTGCCATCAGTGATTGGGGCAAGAAGGGAGATACGCAGTATTTT
TRBV27,14,TRBJ1-5,.,.,CASSFIRGNQPQHF,TGTGCCAGCAGTTTCATAAGGGGGAATCAGCCCCAGCATTTT
TRBV12-3/TRBV12-4,17,TRBJ2-2,.,TRBD1,CASRPQDRGRVTGELFF,TGTGCCAGCAGACCACAAGACAGGGGGCGGGTAACCGGGGAGCTGTTTTTT
TRBV20-1,11,TRBJ2-5,few,.,CSASPRETQYF,TGCAGTGCTAGTCCCCGGGAGACCCAGTACTTC
TRBV6-6,14,TRBJ2-7,.,TRBD2,CASSYSMGGGEQYF,TGTGCCAGCAGTTACTCTATGGGGGGGGGCGAGCAGTACTTC
TRBV7-9,16,TRBJ2-1,few,TRBD2,CASMVLTSGTYNEQFF,TGTGCCAGCATGGTCTTAACTAGCGGAACCTACAATGAGCAGTTCTTC
TRBV9,14,TRBJ1-2,.,.,CASSVGSGAHGYTF,TGTGCCAGCAGCGTAGGATCAGGAGCTCATGGCTACACCTTC
TRBV20-1,13,TRBJ2-1,.,.,CSAGRYLYNEQFF,TGCAGTGCGGGGAGATACCTTTACAATGAGCAGTTCTTC
TRBV12-3/TRBV12-4,14,TRBJ1-5,.,TRBD1,CASSLRQGDQPQHF,TGTGCCAGCAGTTTACGGCAGGGGGATCAGCCCCAGCATTTT
TRBV4-1,14,TRBJ1-4,.,.,CASSLTGYAEKLFF,TGCGCCAGCAGCCTTACAGGGTACGCTGAAAAACTGTTTTTT
TRBV12-3/TRBV12-4,15,TRBJ2-3,few,.,CASSLSADTQDTQYF,TGTGCCAGCAGTTTATCGGCAGATACCCAGGATACGCAGTATTTT
TRBV11-2,15,TRBJ2-3,few,.,CASSLDIGGTDTQYF,TGTGCCAGCAGCTTAGATATAGGGGGCACAGATACGCAGTATTTT
TRBV10-3,14,TRBJ1-2,.,.,CAINPQVTNYGYTF,TGTGCCATCAACCCCCAGGTGACCAACTATGGCTACACCTTC
TRBV2,17,TRBJ2-3,many,.,CASTEGYGSGEPDTQYF,TGTGCCAGCACCGAAGGGTATGGCTCGGGGGAGCCAGATACGCAGTATTTT
TRBV14,15,TRBJ2-7,few,TRBD2,CASSQVLAGAYEQYF,TGTGCCAGCAGCCAAGTACTAGCGGGGGCCTACGAGCAGTACTTC
TRBV7-9,15,TRBJ1-4,few,.,CASSIKGATNEKLFF,TGTGCCAGCAGCATTAAGGGGGCAACTAATGAAAAACTGTTTTTT
TRBV15,13,TRBJ2-2,few,.,CATSGAEGGELFF,TGTGCCACCAGCGGGGCCGAGGGAGGGGAGCTGTTTTTT
TRBV4-2,16,TRBJ1-4,few,.,CASSQGQGATNEKLFF,TGTGCCAGCAGCCAAGGTCAGGGCGCAACTAATGAAAAACTGTTTTTT
TRBV5-1,14,TRBJ1-2,many,.,CASSKEGGSYGYTF,TGCGCCAGCAGTAAGGAGGGGGGTTCCTATGGCTACACCTTC
TRBV6-5,13,TRBJ1-1,.,.,CASSYKAGTEAFF,TGTGCCAGCAGTTACAAGGCGGGCACTGAAGCTTTCTTT
TRBV20-1,14,TRBJ2-1,few,.,CSASRSGGGDEQFF,TGCAGTGCTAGTCGTAGCGGAGGGGGGGATGAGCAGTTCTTC
TRBV5-1,15,TRBJ2-1,many,TRBD1,CASSTEPGQNDEQFF,TGCGCCAGCAGCACCGAACCGGGACAGAACGATGAGCAGTTCTTC
TRBV5-1,14,TRBJ1-1,once,.,CASSASHGNTEAFF,TGCGCCAGCAGCGCATCACATGGGAACACTGAAGCTTTCTTT
TRBV20-1,15,TRBJ1-3,few,.,CSARRDSLSGNTIYF,TGCAGTGCTAGGCGAGACAGCCTCTCTGGAAACACCATATATTTT
TRBV6-5,14,TRBJ1-6,.,.,CAARRRTGNSPLHF,TGTGCCGCCCGGAGGAGGACTGGTAATTCACCCCTCCACTTT
TRBV12-3/TRBV12-4,11,TRBJ1-1,.,.,CASSTGSEAFF,TGTGCCAGCAGCACAGGGTCGGAAGCTTTCTTT
TRBV7-6,16,TRBJ2-3,few,.,CASSFPGQMSSDTQYF,TGTGCCAGCAGCTTTCCGGGACAAATGAGCTCAGATACGCAGTATTTT
TRBV3-1,15,TRBJ1-6,few,TRBD1,CASSQVYRGSSPLHF,TGTGCCAGCAGCCAAGTCTACAGGGGAAGTTCACCCCTCCACTTT
TRBV7-9,15,TRBJ2-7,.,TRBD1,CASSRRGQGAREQYF,TGTGCCAGCAGTCGGCGCGGACAGGGGGCAAGGGAGCAGTACTTC
TRBV29-1,15,TRBJ2-2,.,TRBD1,CSVPGQGARTGELFF,TGCAGCGTTCCGGGACAGGGGGCGCGGACCGGGGAGCTGTTTTTT
TRBV12-3/TRBV12-4,13,TRBJ1-2,.,.,CASTLGGSYGYTF,TGTGCCAGCACCTTGGGAGGGAGTTATGGCTACACCTTC
TRBV5-1,17,TRBJ2-2,many,.,CASSLVPSGHNTGELFF,TGCGCCAGCAGCTTGGTTCCCAGCGGGCACAACACCGGGGAGCTGTTTTTT
TRBV12-3/TRBV12-4,14,TRBJ1-1,.,.,CASSHRQRYTEAFF,TGTGCCAGCAGTCACCGACAGAGGTACACTGAAGCTTTCTTT
TRBV7-9,17,TRBJ2-3,.,TRBD2,CASSRRTSGTSTDTQYF,TGTGCCAGCAGCCGAAGGACTAGCGGAACTAGCACAGATACGCAGTATTTT
TRBV20-1,14,TRBJ2-2,many,TRBD2,CSARAGGGTGELFF,TGCAGTGCTCGAGCGGGGGGTGGTACCGGGGAGCTGTTTTTT
TRBV20-1,13,TRBJ2-5,many,.,CSAREGGVGTQYF,TGCAGTGCTAGAGAAGGGGGTGTGGGGACCCAGTACTTC
TRBV27,13,TRBJ1-2,.,.,CASSLSSSLGYTF,TGTGCCAGCAGTTTAAGCAGTAGTCTTGGCTACACCTTC